The clone carrying this T cell receptor (beta chain) was seen only a few times. The antigen is not known. Sorted populations all exceeded 95% purity. Reverse transcription of all isolated RNA meant that expressed TCRB transcripts were sequenced. Some clones are missing from TCRdb's copy, which holds only in-frame ones; the method was immunoSEQ multiplex PCR. The table shows 600,000 to 700,000 clones, with 9.5% to 15% occurring only once. The record originates from a study of beta chain features in type 1 diabetes. Broader study findings: Patients' naive, central memory and Treg TCRB repertoires seemed closer to one another than those of healthy donors. In all four CD4+ subsets, TCRB CDR3 length was significantly, moderately reduced in type 1 diabetes.

The receptor comes from a man aged 25 to 40 with type 1 diabetes. Sequenced input: naive CD4+ T cells from blood.

CDR3 protein: CASSFGQVRGPGGYTF. The CDR3 bases are TGTGCCAGCAGCTTTGGACAGGTCAGGGGGCCGGGAGGCTACACCTTC. The V gene is TRBV11-2, the J gene TRBJ1-2, with 8 positions matching TRBD1. The CDR3 runs to 16 residues. The junction had 14 bases not matched to a gene; V was cut back by 3 bases and J by 8 bases. CDR1 is SGHAT, CDR2 FQNNGV, per germline.